This entry describes one T cell receptor (beta chain). It lacks a known antigen. Base qualities are not provided; no much larger clone lies one nucleotide away. The CDR3 spans 20 residues, from the cysteine through the phenylalanine. Solely the CDR3 DNA is kept, with 60 bases framed from the first base. The germline V gene gives CDR1 as LGHNA and CDR2 as YSLEER. Clipping removes 0 bases from V and 6 bases from J, with 15 as the unmatched junction base count. The data were obtained in a study of glioma-infiltrating T cells (dated by TCRdb to the mid-2010s). Concerning the study at large: Glioma tissue, non-neoplastic brain tissue and matched peripheral blood mononuclear cells were used as sources from which TCR alpha- and beta-chain repertoires were sequenced. To gauge divergence between tissue and blood T-cell populations, every tissue-infiltrating repertoire was compared against the peripheral blood repertoire from the same patient. The paired cohort was made up of three low-grade glioma patients, about 8 primary glioblastoma patients and three non-glioma patients who contributed non-neoplastic brain tissue. Overall study outcomes, separate from this receptor: The group comparisons were based on small numbers of patients: three non-neoplastic, three low-grade glioma and eight glioblastoma patients. VJ-independent divergence between tissue and blood was below expectation in non-neoplastic patients but above expectation in all gliomas, especially low-grade gliomas. Tissue and blood shared very few CDR3 sequences, a result attributed to high CDR3 diversity and limited sampling.

TCR alpha and beta CDR3 regions were amplified with the iRepertoire nested amplicon-rescue multiplex PCR (arm-PCR) platform from RNA. The input for one-step reverse transcription and amplification was about 100-450 ng of either tissue mRNA or PBMC total RNA. Following bead purification, Illumina adapters were added by a secondary multiplex PCR, and libraries between 200 and 400 bp were gel-purified. Libraries carried internal 6-nucleotide barcodes used for demultiplexing. The libraries were sequenced on an Illumina MiSeq using 2x220 or 2x250 nucleotide paired-end reads. Per the original workflow: Paired reads were merged with FLASH 1.2.11 and aligned to the GRCh37 human genome with BWA-MEM before extracting TRA and TRB reads. V and J assignment used an IMGT-derived reference of cassette sequences and CDR3 motifs that included pseudogenes. Reads were translated in three frames, and productive CDR3s were defined by a C…FGXG motif without stop codons. A clonotype was defined as a unique combination of a V-J cassette pair and a CDR3 amino acid sequence. Reads were filtered by Hamming distance, thresholded by each sample's sequence error rate in mapped regions. Through fastp at Q25 and MiXCR, TCRdb rebuilt clones from the public reads, retaining in-frame beta chains. Rows matching on CDR3 protein sequence are summarized as one entry with the most common DNA and genes. TCRdb's processing, not the authors' own work, is the source of the V and J calls. Within this sample are 150,000 to 200,000 distinct CDR3 sequences, with around 30% of them counted one time only. The leading ten clones occupy 20% to 25% of the sample.

The sequence is built from TRBV4-3 and TRBJ2-1, with 12 central nucleotides matching TRBD2. The sample taken for sequencing was glioma tissue, nonneoplastic brain tissue, or PBMCs (not recorded which). This receptor was obtained from a human donor with low-grade glioma or glioblastoma, undergoing nonglioma brain surgery, or in good health (not recorded which). The CDR3 in this case is CASSQDWTSGTPSPGNEQFF. In nucleotide form, the sequence is TGCGCCAGCAGCCAAGATTGGACTAGCGGGACCCCATCACCGGGCAATGAGCAGTTCTTC.